This TCR beta chain was sequenced for a study of cytomegalovirus exposure and HLA in healthy donors. Broader study findings: Prior analysis indicated that the majority of TCR beta V segments exhibited productivity approximately 90% or approximately 30% of the time.

Concerning this clone: The target antigen is unknown.

PCR amplification relied on 60 Vbeta primers (plus 13 Jbeta primers). Only in-frame clones appear in the TCRdb table, and some are missing; sequencing was by immunoSEQ multiplex PCR. This listing includes about 90,000 clones. The CDR3 consists of 15 residues. Trimming pared 1 base from V and 1 base from J, leaving 10 bases between. Germline V gene sequence: CDR1 SGHTA, CDR2 FQGNSA. This TCR came from a woman aged 30 to 39 in good health and CMV-seronegative. Sample: PBMCs. This chain links TRBV7-2 with TRBJ1-2; D is uncertain. Here the CDR3 DNA reads TGTGCCAGCAGCTTAGGCAGGATAAGTAACTATGGCTACACCTTC. Translation gives CASSLGRISNYGYTF.